Listed below are T cell receptor beta chains from one sample, sequenced in a study of identifying expanded T cells in peripheral blood. Only in-frame clones appear in the TCRdb table, and some are missing; sequencing was by immunoSEQ multiplex PCR. The data hold approximately 100,000 clones, with approximately 90% observed a single time. Sequenced input: blood. These receptors all stem from a person aged 18 to 75 in good health. Each CDR3 is given with its conserved first and last residue. Fields, in order: V gene, D gene, clone size, J gene, CDR3 DNA, CDR3 protein. D genes are given only for firm matches. Only part of the rows carry a size: once, few, many, or a class if the clone is expanded.

V gene: TRBV6-6; D gene: TRBD1; clone size: .; J gene: TRBJ1-2; CDR3 DNA: TGTGCCAGCAACCTAGACAGGGGTGATGGCTACACCTTC; CDR3 protein: CASNLDRGDGYTF
V gene: TRBV6-1; D gene: TRBD2; clone size: .; J gene: TRBJ2-7; CDR3 DNA: TGTGCCAGTGGGACTAGCGGGGGGAATTCCTACGAGCAGTACTTC; CDR3 protein: CASGTSGGNSYEQYF
V gene: TRBV7-2; D gene: .; clone size: .; J gene: TRBJ1-2; CDR3 DNA: TGTGCCAGCAGCTTAGCCCTTGTCCGGGACGGGGATGGCTACACCTTC; CDR3 protein: CASSLALVRDGDGYTF
V gene: TRBV29-1; D gene: .; clone size: .; J gene: TRBJ1-5; CDR3 DNA: TGCAGCGTAATCTATGGGAATCAGCCCCAGCATTTT; CDR3 protein: CSVIYGNQPQHF
V gene: TRBV20-1; D gene: .; clone size: .; J gene: TRBJ1-1; CDR3 DNA: TGCAGTGCTAGAAGGGACACTGAAGCTTTCTTT; CDR3 protein: CSARRDTEAFF
V gene: TRBV5-4; D gene: TRBD1; clone size: few; J gene: TRBJ1-1; CDR3 DNA: TGTGCCAGCAGCTTGGGGCAGGGGGCGAACACTGAAGCTTTCTTT; CDR3 protein: CASSLGQGANTEAFF
V gene: TRBV6-5; D gene: TRBD1; clone size: .; J gene: TRBJ2-7; CDR3 DNA: TGTGCCAGCAGTTACTCGAGACAGGGCACCTACGAGCAGTACTTC; CDR3 protein: CASSYSRQGTYEQYF
V gene: TRBV28; D gene: .; clone size: .; J gene: TRBJ2-1; CDR3 DNA: TGTGCCAGCAACAAAAAGATAGAAAATGAGCAGTTCTTC; CDR3 protein: CASNKKIENEQFF
V gene: TRBV27; D gene: .; clone size: .; J gene: TRBJ2-3; CDR3 DNA: TGTGCCAGCAGTTCAACAGGGAGGCCCACAGATACGCAGTATTTT; CDR3 protein: CASSSTGRPTDTQYF
V gene: TRBV7-2; D gene: .; clone size: .; J gene: TRBJ2-1; CDR3 DNA: TGTGCCAGCAGTACCGTACCGGGACATTACTCCTACAATGAGCAGTTCTTC; CDR3 protein: CASSTVPGHYSYNEQFF
V gene: TRBV19; D gene: .; clone size: .; J gene: TRBJ1-2; CDR3 DNA: TGTGCCAGTAGCCAACGGTCGGTCTATGGCTACACCTTC; CDR3 protein: CASSQRSVYGYTF
V gene: TRBV5-8; D gene: .; clone size: once; J gene: TRBJ1-5; CDR3 DNA: TGTGCCAGCAGCTTTGGACAAAGCAATCAGCCCCAGCATTTT; CDR3 protein: CASSFGQSNQPQHF
V gene: TRBV18; D gene: .; clone size: .; J gene: TRBJ2-5; CDR3 DNA: TGTGCCAGCTCACCAATTTGGCGGCCCGAGGAGACCCAGTACTTC; CDR3 protein: CASSPIWRPEETQYF
V gene: TRBV5-4; D gene: .; clone size: .; J gene: TRBJ1-2; CDR3 DNA: TGTGCCAGCAGCTTGTTTGGGGATGGCTACACCTTC; CDR3 protein: CASSLFGDGYTF
V gene: TRBV5-1; D gene: .; clone size: .; J gene: TRBJ2-7; CDR3 DNA: TGCGCCAGCAGCTTGGGAGCGCGCATTTACGAGCAGTACTTC; CDR3 protein: CASSLGARIYEQYF
V gene: TRBV5-4; D gene: .; clone size: once; J gene: TRBJ2-5; CDR3 DNA: TGTGCCAGCAGCCGGACGGGGCAAGAGACCCAGTACTTC; CDR3 protein: CASSRTGQETQYF
V gene: TRBV14; D gene: TRBD1; clone size: .; J gene: TRBJ1-1; CDR3 DNA: TGTGCCAGCAGCCAAGGGACAGGGGGCTGGACTGAAGCTTTCTTT; CDR3 protein: CASSQGTGGWTEAFF
V gene: TRBV27; D gene: TRBD2; clone size: .; J gene: TRBJ2-5; CDR3 DNA: TGTGCCAGTGCAGGGGCGGGGGGAGAGACCCAGTACTTC; CDR3 protein: CASAGAGGETQYF
V gene: TRBV6-5; D gene: TRBD1; clone size: .; J gene: TRBJ2-7; CDR3 DNA: TGTGCCAGCAGAGCGGGACAGGGGAGTATCGAGCAGTACTTC; CDR3 protein: CASRAGQGSIEQYF
V gene: TRBV27; D gene: .; clone size: .; J gene: TRBJ1-2; CDR3 DNA: TGTGCCAGCAGTTTTCTTGGGACATCAAAAATGGATGGCTACACCTTC; CDR3 protein: CASSFLGTSKMDGYTF
V gene: TRBV30; D gene: .; clone size: .; J gene: TRBJ2-2; CDR3 DNA: TGTGCCTGGAGTTTTTCCAGGGCGGGCACCGGGGAGCTGTTTTTT; CDR3 protein: CAWSFSRAGTGELFF
V gene: TRBV19; D gene: TRBD1; clone size: .; J gene: TRBJ1-2; CDR3 DNA: TGTGCCAGTAGTCGGACAGGGGGAAACTATGGCTACACCTTC; CDR3 protein: CASSRTGGNYGYTF
V gene: TRBV30; D gene: TRBD1; clone size: few; J gene: TRBJ2-3; CDR3 DNA: TGTGCCTGGAGGTTACAGGGGGCCCACACAGATACGCAGTATTTT; CDR3 protein: CAWRLQGAHTDTQYF
V gene: TRBV2; D gene: .; clone size: .; J gene: TRBJ2-1; CDR3 DNA: TGTGCCAGCAGTGAAAGCGCGGGACCCTACAATGAGCAGTTCTTC; CDR3 protein: CASSESAGPYNEQFF
V gene: TRBV6-6; D gene: TRBD1; clone size: .; J gene: TRBJ2-5; CDR3 DNA: TGTGCCAGCAGCGGGACAGGGGGCCGAGAGACCCAGTACTTC; CDR3 protein: CASSGTGGRETQYF